This entry concerns a single TCR beta chain. Its antigen is not known. This sample was included in a study of T cell responses to AZD1222 COVID-19 vaccine. Study observations and caveats: Donor demographics were predominantly white British with a female majority; clonal diversity may be underestimated.

The CDR3 is 12 residues long. V was shortened by 7 bases and J by 3 bases, with 9 bases between the two germline ends. CDR1 is SNHLY, CDR2 FYNNEI, per germline. Clones were read by immunoSEQ multiplex PCR, and TCRdb kept only the in-frame ones, dropping some. This sample has 130,000 to 150,000 clones, with 80% to 85% found just once. This clonotype was obtained from an adult in good health. The sequences come from peripheral blood, collected on day 0 of MenACWY control vaccination. The V and J genes are TRBV2 and TRBJ2-5; D may be TRBD1 (5 bases). The CDR3 region is CASKGAKETQYF. DNA of the CDR3: TGTGCCAGCAAAGGGGCTAAAGAGACCCAGTACTTC.